This T cell receptor beta chain was retrieved from a study of cytomegalovirus exposure and HLA in healthy donors (dated by TCRdb to about 2017). The study in broad terms: According to a later analysis, one platform produced both the 100 to 150 validation repertoires and the 670 or so repertoires of the first cohort. The study was designed to test whether signatures of past pathogen exposure could be identified by cataloging public T cell receptors. In addition to the first cohort of about 650 subjects, a separate validation cohort of 130 or so different subjects was used. High-throughput TCR immunosequencing, statistical association of individual TCRs with disease status, and machine learning were combined to predict cytomegalovirus infection status. What the authors observed across the whole study: The study gave a list of 150 to 200 TCR beta chains associated with cytomegalovirus. The classifier was reported to diagnose cytomegalovirus status with high specificity and sensitivity in both the original and validation cohorts. Subsequent analysis determined that TCRs grouped into clusters in the first cohort also showed a tendency toward co-occurrence across the 120 validation repertoires, and approximately 93% of cluster scores exceeded 0. It was suggested by the authors that the approach could potentially be generalized to other disease states and immunological phenotypes. The validation cohort had no HLA typing available for a later analysis, so co-occurrence within that cohort was assessed over all 120 or so repertoires. Most TCR sequences were observed very rarely across donors, whereas some public TCRs were present in many individuals. In vitro tests confirmed that a few of the cytomegalovirus-associated TCR beta chains recognize cytomegalovirus antigens.

The donors belonged to the validation cohort of approximately 130 subjects, which was separate from the roughly 680-subject first cohort. The library was prepared using the immunoSEQ multiplex PCR assay. Turning to the authors' computational methods: To diagnose cytomegalovirus status from the catalog of TCR beta chain sequences, a statistical classification framework was built. Not all clones reach the TCRdb copy of this immuneACCESS table, which keeps in-frame sequences only. Checked studies attribute under half of the gap to unresolved V genes and leave the rest unexplained. V, J and clone size are taken as reported in that table, and D and trimming were inferred from the DNA itself. This sample lists roughly 64,000 clones; 90% to 95% were detected once. The ten largest clones take up around 5.5% of the sample. The CDR3 has 17 amino acids, counting the end cysteine and phenylalanine. Of the read, only the CDR3 DNA is kept; its 51 bases are in frame from base 1. V ends up 0 bases short and J 2 bases short, with an unmatched junction base count of 9. The CDR1 and CDR2 encoded by the germline V gene are SGHRS and YFSETQ.

Of note for this clone: There is no known antigen for this receptor. No much larger clone is present one base from it, and per-base qualities are unavailable.

The receptor was isolated from a woman aged 18-29 years in good health and CMV-seropositive. The rearranged segments are TRBV5-1 and TRBJ2-7; a stretch of 9 junction bases matches TRBD2. Sequencing used PBMCs. The CDR3 region has the sequence CASSLVGPWTSAYEQYF. The DNA sequence is TGCGCCAGCAGCTTGGTGGGACCCTGGACTAGCGCCTACGAGCAGTACTTC.